The 27 T cell receptor beta chains below all came from one sample that was sequenced in a study of T cell responses to AZD1222 COVID-19 vaccine (dated by TCRdb to about 2021). The method behind the library was the immunoSEQ multiplex PCR assay. TCRdb provides this immuneACCESS table in a form limited to in-frame rearrangements. Some clones are lacking; in checked studies, under half of them reflect an unresolved V gene, and why the rest are absent is not known. The sample records roughly 190,000 clones, more than 75% of which are singletons. The ten top clones hold roughly 0.99% of the sample. In light of the paper, this sample's time point label describes: baseline before first vaccination. Source: peripheral blood, taken on day 0 of AZD1222 vaccination. The source is an adult in good health.

The chain employs TRBV7-3 and TRBJ2-1; 11 bases agree with TRBD2. The CDR3 length is 15 residues. Trimming took 5 bases from V and 2 from J; bases not matched to a gene: 2. Germline V gene lookup returns CDR1 SGHTA and CDR2 FQGTGA. The chain's CDR3 is CASSNSGGAYNEQFF. CDR3 DNA: TGTGCCAGCAGCAATAGCGGGGGGGCCTACAATGAGCAGTTCTTC.

The V and J genes are TRBV5-1 and TRBJ2-2, with a tentative D call TRBD1 (5 bases). The CDR3 length is 15 residues. V shed 2 bases and J shed 0 bases, with 8 bases lying between them. Germline V gene data show CDR1 as SGHRS and CDR2 as YFSETQ. In DNA form, the CDR3 reads TGCGCCAGCAGCTTTTCAGGGCCGAACACCGGGGAGCTGTTTTTT. Amino acids: CASSFSGPNTGELFF.

The V and J genes are TRBV7-2 and TRBJ1-5, with D maybe TRBD1 (6 bases). V shed 5 bases and J shed 2 bases, with 13 bases lying between them. Germline V lookup: CDR1 SGHTA, CDR2 FQGNSA. This CDR3 is 15 amino acids long. CDR3 coding DNA: TGTGCCAGCAGCCCCGGGACACCCGGCAATCAGCCCCAGCATTTT. This sequence encodes CASSPGTPGNQPQHF.

The genes are TRBV25-1 and TRBJ2-7, with unresolved D. The V end was cut by 3 bases, the J end by 4 bases, with 10 bases between. The CDR3 has 13 residues. From germline, CDR1 is MGHDK and CDR2 SYGVNS. CDR3: CASSDWSRYEQYF. For the CDR3, the DNA is TGTGCCAGCAGTGACTGGAGCAGATACGAGCAGTACTTC.

The rearrangement joins TRBV5-1 to TRBJ2-7; D remains unclear. V was trimmed by 7 bases and J by 1 base, leaving 15 bases between them. Looked up from germline, CDR1 is SGHRS and CDR2 is YFSETQ. This CDR3 spans 14 amino acids. The chain's CDR3 is CASSRTTESYEQYF. In DNA form, the CDR3 reads TGCGCCAGCTCTCGTACGACGGAATCCTACGAGCAGTACTTC.

This chain joins TRBV25-1 and TRBJ2-7; tentatively, D is TRBD1 (6 bases). Per germline, CDR1 MGHDK and CDR2 SYGVNS. V was shortened by 1 base and J by 1 base, with 14 bases between the two germline ends. This CDR3 is built from 16 residues. CDR3 residues: CASSESGRGLSYEQYF. The CDR3 nucleotides are TGTGCCAGCAGTGAATCCGGCAGGGGTTTATCCTACGAGCAGTACTTC.

J is TRBJ2-1 and V is TRBV5-1, with D tentatively TRBD2 (6 bases). This CDR3 is built from 13 residues. Germline values: CDR1 SGHRS, CDR2 YFSETQ. V was cut by 4 bases and J by 9 bases, with 14 bases left in between. The CDR3 DNA reads as TGCGCCAGCAGCCTCGACCCGGGACTTGAGCAGTTCTTC. The encoded protein is CASSLDPGLEQFF. The full variable domain, in which reference TRBV5-1 and TRBJ2-1 provide the parts outside the CDR3, is KAGVTQTPRYLIKTRGQQVTLSCSPISGHRSVSWYQQTPGQGLQFLFEYFSETQRNKGNFPGRFSGRQFSNSRSEMNVSTLELGDSALYLCASSLDPGLEQFFGPGTRLTVL.

This clone occurred once. The chain couples TRBV28 to TRBJ1-4, with D possibly TRBD1 on 5 matching bases. The germline V gene has CDR1 MDHEN and CDR2 SYDVKM. The CDR3 sequence is 14 residues long. Trimming removed 5 bases at V and 5 bases at J, with 12 bases between. This CDR3 is CASSPGGYNEKLFF. CDR3 sequence (DNA): TGTGCCAGCAGTCCGGGGGGTTACAATGAAAAACTGTTTTTT.

The J gene is TRBJ2-1, the V gene TRBV2; TRBD2 is a possible D gene (6 bases). The CDR3 has 15 residues. V shed 4 bases and J shed 10 bases, with 20 bases lying between them. The germline CDR1 and CDR2 sequences are SNHLY and FYNNEI. In nucleotides, the CDR3 is TGTGCCAGCAGTGGCGTTGCTAGCGCCCTGGGAGAGCAGTTCTTC. It codes for CASSGVASALGEQFF.

About this clone: Additional DNA sequences in this sample encode the identical CDR3. The chain links TRBV5-6 to TRBJ1-3; D gene unclear. V lost 2 bases, J lost 0 bases, and 9 bases lay in between. The CDR3 length is 15 residues. CDR1 is SGHDT and CDR2 is YYEEEE in the germline V gene. CDR3 in amino acids: CASSLSGSSGNTIYF. The CDR3 DNA reads as TGTGCCAGCAGCTTATCCGGCAGCTCTGGAAACACCATATATTTT.

This rearrangement joins TRBV28 to TRBJ2-7; a weak D match, TRBD1 (6 bases). Germline CDR1 is MDHEN and CDR2 is SYDVKM. The CDR3 totals 16 residues. The V end lost 5 bases, the J end lost 8 bases, and 25 bases lay between the germline ends. The CDR3 protein is CASSNHGAGVEFKQYF. As DNA, the CDR3 is TGTGCCAGCAGTAACCATGGGGCAGGGGTCGAGTTCAAGCAGTACTTC.

This clone was counted a few times. The rearrangement joins TRBV19 to TRBJ1-1, with unresolved D. The V end lost 3 bases, the J end lost 5 bases, and 16 bases lay between the germline ends. The CDR3 spans 15 residues. Germline V gene sequence: CDR1 LNHDA, CDR2 SQIVND (reference sequence). In DNA, the CDR3 is TGTGCCAGTAGTATCCCCATGGCGGGGTGGACTGAAGCTTTCTTT. Its protein product is CASSIPMAGWTEAFF.

The chain's CDR3 is CASSLGITSGTGELFF. CDR3 DNA: TGTGCCAGCAGCTTAGGTATCACTAGCGGCACCGGGGAGCTGTTTTTT. The rearrangement joins TRBV7-8 to TRBJ2-2, with 8 positions matching TRBD2. V trimming: 1 base; J trimming: 4 bases; junction bases outside the gene matches: 5. The CDR3 loop spans 16 amino acids. Germline CDR1 reads SGHVS; CDR2 reads FQNEAQ. The full variable domain, in which reference TRBV7-8 and TRBJ2-2 provide the parts outside the CDR3, is GAGVSQSPRYKVAKRGQDVALRCDPISGHVSLFWYQQALGQGPEFLTYFQNEAQLDKSGLPSDRFFAERPEGSVSTLKIQRTQQEDSAVYLCASSLGITSGTGELFFGEGSRLTVL.

The chain employs TRBV7-2 and TRBJ1-3; D is perhaps TRBD1 (5 bases). Germline V gene data show CDR1 as SGHTA and CDR2 as FQGNSA. The V and J ends lost 2 bases and 2 bases respectively, with 16 bases between them. There are 17 residues in the CDR3. CDR3 protein: CASSLSVGRGAGNTIYF. CDR3 DNA sequence: TGTGCCAGCAGCTTAAGCGTCGGACGGGGGGCTGGAAACACCATATATTTT.

V gene TRBV19 combines with J gene TRBJ2-7; the D gene is possibly TRBD2 (5 bases). Germline lookup yields CDR1 LNHDA and CDR2 SQIVND (reference sequence). Trimming left V 3 bases short and J 3 bases short, with 12 bases between. The CDR3 has 14 amino acids. The CDR3 loop reads CASSISFGIYEQYF. For the CDR3, the DNA is TGTGCCAGTAGTATTAGTTTCGGGATCTACGAGCAGTACTTC.

The gene calls are TRBV9 and TRBJ2-1, with 12 nucleotides matching TRBD2. J was trimmed by 0 bases and V by 0 bases; bases with no gene match: 1. Germline lookup yields CDR1 SGDLS and CDR2 YYNGEE. The CDR3 is 17 residues long. The CDR3 reads CASSVASGGASYNEQFF. DNA for the CDR3: TGTGCCAGCAGCGTAGCTAGCGGGGGGGCCTCCTACAATGAGCAGTTCTTC.

This rearrangement joins TRBV9 to TRBJ2-7, with D tentatively TRBD1 or TRBD2 (6 bases each). CDR3 length: 16 residues. V lost 3 bases and J lost 3, with 19 bases in between. Per the germline V gene, CDR1 is SGDLS and CDR2 is YYNGEE. The CDR3: CASSAKAGGLNYEQYF. Here the CDR3 DNA reads TGTGCCAGCAGCGCGAAGGCCGGGGGCCTTAACTACGAGCAGTACTTC.

CDR3 amino acids: CATSRGLGQMNTGELFF. CDR3 sequence (DNA): TGTGCCACCAGCAGAGGCTTGGGACAGATGAACACCGGGGAGCTGTTTTTT. This chain links TRBV15 with TRBJ2-2, with 7 bases fitting TRBD1. J gave up 1 base and V 1 base, and 6 bases lay outside the gene matches. Germline lookup yields CDR1 LNHNV and CDR2 YYDKDF (reference sequence). The CDR3 is 17 residues long.

The chain uses TRBV12-3 or TRBV12-4 and TRBJ1-5; possibly TRBD1 for D (5 bases). The CDR3 is made up of 13 amino acids. V was pared by 6 bases and J by 11 bases, with 17 bases between. CDR3 residues: CASRRRGDRAQHF. The CDR3 DNA follows: TGTGCCAGCAGACGGCGGGGGGATCGGGCCCAGCATTTT.

The chain uses TRBV16 and TRBJ2-5; D not resolved. The V and J ends lost 1 base and 5 bases respectively, with 5 bases between them. The CDR3 runs to 12 residues. CDR1 is KGHSY and CDR2 is FQNENV in the germline V gene. CDR3 sequence reads: CASSQFPETQYF. For the CDR3, the DNA is TGTGCCAGCAGCCAATTCCCCGAGACCCAGTACTTC. The full variable domain, completed using reference TRBV16 and TRBJ2-5, is GEEVAQTPKHLVRGEGQKAKLYCAPIKGHSYVFWYQQVLKNEFKFLISFQNENVFDETGMPKERFSAKCLPNSPCSLEIQATKLEDSAVYFCASSQFPETQYFGPGTRLLVL.

The gene calls are TRBV5-4 and TRBJ2-7; TRBD2 might be the D (5 bases). The CDR3 is 12 residues long. V lost 5 bases to trimming and J lost 7 bases, with 13 bases between them. Germline loops: CDR1 SGHNT, CDR2 YYREEE (reference sequence). CDR3 bases: TGTGCCAGCAGGGACTCTCCGGGGGAGCAGTACTTC. Amino acids: CASRDSPGEQYF.

The chain recombines TRBV10-3 with TRBJ2-1, with 13 bases identical to TRBD2. Trimming removed 5 bases from V and 0 bases from J; junction bases left unmatched: 7. This CDR3 is 18 amino acids long. In germline, CDR1 is ENHRY, CDR2 SYGVKD. The CDR3 nucleotides are TGTGCCATCAGTTCGACTAGCGGGGGGACAAGCTCCTACAATGAGCAGTTCTTC. Its protein is CAISSTSGGTSSYNEQFF.

V usage is TRBV7-2 and J usage is TRBJ1-1; TRBD1 is a possible D gene (6 bases). V lost 6 bases and J 2 bases, leaving 10 bases between the germline ends. The germline CDR1 and CDR2 sequences are SGHTA and FQGNSA. The CDR3 has 13 residues. The CDR3 sequence: CASRVQGNTEAFF. The CDR3 DNA reads as TGTGCCAGCAGAGTACAGGGAAACACTGAAGCTTTCTTT. Variable domain in full (rest from reference TRBV7-2 and TRBJ1-1): GAGVSQSPSNKVTEKGKDVELRCDPISGHTALYWYRQSLGQGLEFLIYFQGNSAPDKSGLPSDRFSAERTGGSVSTLTIQRTQQEDSAVYLCASRVQGNTEAFFGQGTRLTVV.

This chain links TRBV19 with TRBJ2-1; D call uncertain. The germline V and J ends were trimmed by 1 base and 6 bases, with 10 bases remaining between them. This CDR3 is 14 amino acids long. Per the germline V gene, CDR1 is LNHDA and CDR2 is SQIVND (reference sequence). The CDR3 spells CASSIGHLFNEQFF. The DNA of the CDR3 is TGTGCCAGTAGTATAGGACACCTCTTCAATGAGCAGTTCTTC.

V and J are TRBV28 and TRBJ1-3; the D is unclear. Germline V gene sequence: CDR1 MDHEN, CDR2 SYDVKM. With 8 bases removed from V and 0 bases from J, the gap between germline ends came to 17 bases. This CDR3 contains 16 residues. The CDR3 reads CASALVNRNSGNTIYF. CDR3 coding DNA: TGTGCCAGCGCTTTAGTCAATCGTAACTCTGGAAACACCATATATTTT.

This chain connects TRBV3-1 (or the pseudogene TRBV3-2) to TRBJ1-2, with a tentative D call TRBD1 (5 bases). Trimming took 1 base from V and 5 from J, leaving 14 bases between them. CDR3 length: 15 residues. Germline V lookup: CDR1 LGHDT, CDR2 YNNKEL (reference sequence). CDR3: CASSQGGEEVYGYTF. DNA for the CDR3: TGTGCCAGCAGCCAAGGGGGCGAGGAGGTATATGGCTACACCTTC.

The gene calls are TRBV19 and TRBJ1-2; maybe TRBD1 (5 bases). With 4 bases removed from V and 4 bases from J, the gap between germline ends came to 16 bases. Germline CDR1 LNHDA, CDR2 SQIVND (reference sequence). The CDR3 contains 15 residues. In DNA, the CDR3 is TGTGCCAGTAGTAGGACAACCCTGGCGGGCTATGGCTACACCTTC. Translation gives CASSRTTLAGYGYTF.